These 26 T cell receptor beta chains came from one sample sequenced in a study of T cells in women clearing cervical HPV infection. Generated by immunoSEQ multiplex PCR, the TCRdb table keeps only in-frame clones and is missing some. The repertoire table contains 30,000 to 35,000 clones. The sample taken for sequencing was blood buffy coat. The receptor source for this set is a woman aged 18-69 years with a cervical HPV16 infection that either progressed to CIN3+ or cleared (not recorded which).

Of note for this clone: The DNA ends 3 residues before the CDR3 does, and the rest of the CDR3 is filled in from the germline J gene. The V and J genes are TRBV7-8 and TRBJ2-1, with D possibly matching TRBD1 (7 bases). Trimming took off 1 base at V and 9 bases at J, with 10 bases between the two ends. The CDR3 is made up of 13 amino acids. CDR1 and CDR2 from the germline V gene are SGHVS and FQNEAQ. The CDR3 spells CASSLGGDSEQFF. The CDR3 bases that were read are TGTGCCAGCAGCTTAGGGGGGGACAGTGAG.

Note on this clone: Read data end 3 residues before the CDR3 end; the end is taken from the germline J gene. This sequence joins TRBV5-1 and TRBJ2-2; the match to TRBD1 covers 8 bases. This CDR3 is 16 amino acids long. The V and J ends lost 4 bases and 3 bases, in that order; junction bases with no gene match: 8. CDR1 SGHRS and CDR2 YFSETQ come from the germline V gene. CDR3 amino acids: CASSGLWTGHTGELFF. Incomplete CDR3 DNA: TGCGCCAGCAGCGGCCTATGGACAGGGCACACCGGGGAG.

The CDR3 protein is CASSLVEGRKTQYF. The CDR3 bases that were read are TGTGCCAGCAGCTTAGTTGAGGGGCGTAAGACG. The chain has TRBV7-2 and TRBJ2-3; D possibly uses TRBD1 or TRBD2 (5 bases each). The read ends 3 residues before the CDR3 terminus; that terminus is restored from the germline J gene. This CDR3 comprises 14 residues. CDR1 and CDR2 (germline): SGHTA, FQGNSA. Full variable domain (missing parts from reference TRBV7-2 and TRBJ2-3): GAGVSQSPSNKVTEKGKDVELRCDPISGHTALYWYRQSLGQGLEFLIYFQGNSAPDKSGLPSDRFSAERTGGSVSTLTIQRTQQEDSAVYLCASSLVEGRKTQYFGPGTRLTVL.

Points on this clone: The read halts 3 residues ahead of the CDR3 end, with the missing end drawn from the germline J gene. V is TRBV5-4 and J is TRBJ2-2; 8 bases match TRBD2. The CDR3 covers 15 residues. Germline assignment: CDR1 SGHNT and CDR2 YYREEE (reference sequence). Trimming took 4 bases from V and 1 from J; bases not matched to a gene: 3. This CDR3 is CASSLTSGNTGELFF. The CDR3 bases that were read are TGTGCCAGCAGCCTAACTAGCGGGAACACCGGGGAG.

Concerning this clone itself: Read data end 3 residues before the CDR3 end; the end is taken from the germline J gene. V usage is TRBV10-3 and J usage is TRBJ2-7; 13 bases are a match to TRBD2. With 4 bases clipped from V and 6 bases from J, the junction kept 3 bases outside the gene matches. CDR3 length: 14 residues. The germline V gene encodes CDR1 ENHRY and CDR2 SYGVKD. CDR3 protein: CAISGTSGSFEQYF. Incomplete CDR3 DNA: TGTGCCATCAGTGGGACTAGCGGGAGTTTCGAG.

A remark on this clone: The read ends 3 residues shy of where the CDR3 ends; the end is completed using the germline J gene. This chain links TRBV7-2 with TRBJ1-3; D perhaps matches TRBD1 (6 bases). The germline gives CDR1 SGHTA, CDR2 FQGNSA. There are 14 residues in the CDR3. V lost 5 bases, J lost 3 bases, and 11 bases lay in between. The chain's CDR3 is CASSRNRDGNTIYF. The covered CDR3 bases are TGTGCCAGCAGCCGAAACAGGGATGGAAACACC. Together with reference TRBV7-2 and TRBJ1-3, the CDR3 gives the full variable domain: GAGVSQSPSNKVTEKGKDVELRCDPISGHTALYWYRQSLGQGLEFLIYFQGNSAPDKSGLPSDRFSAERTGGSVSTLTIQRTQQEDSAVYLCASSRNRDGNTIYFGEGSWLTVV.

Comment on this clone: Read sequence stops 3 residues before the CDR3 end, and the germline J gene provides the missing end. The chain couples TRBV2 to TRBJ2-3, with 8 bases fitting TRBD2. The CDR3 extends over 15 amino acids. Germline V CDR1 and CDR2: SNHLY, FYNNEI. CDR3 sequence reads: CASSEGVAGKETQYF. The CDR3 bases that were read are TGTGCCAGCAGTGAGGGGGTAGCGGGGAAAGAGACG.

Turning to this clone: The CDR3 end is not reached by the read, which stops 3 residues before it; the germline J gene fills it in. The chain carries TRBV14 and TRBJ2-3; TRBD2 might be the D (6 bases). This CDR3 is 15 amino acids long. Germline values: CDR1 SGHDN, CDR2 FVKESK. CDR3: CASSQDVIPRGTQYF. CDR3 bases read: TGTGCCAGCAGCCAAGATGTTATACCCCGGGGGACG.

In the case of this clone: The read stops 3 residues short of the end of the CDR3; the missing end is completed from the germline J gene. The rearrangement joins TRBV29-1 to TRBJ2-7, with a weak D call TRBD2 (7 bases). V lost 0 bases and J 1 base, leaving 19 bases between the germline ends. The CDR3 covers 17 residues. Germline CDR1 is SQVTM and CDR2 is ANQGSEA. The CDR3 protein is CSVEDSWGQGGSYEQYF. The covered CDR3 bases are TGCAGCGTTGAAGATTCCTGGGGGCAGGGAGGGTCCTACGAG.

In the case of this clone: The observed sequence ends 3 residues before the CDR3 terminus, with the missing tail filled in from the germline J gene. This chain joins TRBV2 and TRBJ2-1, with 9 bases lining up with TRBD1. With V trimmed by 4 bases and J by 2 bases, 0 bases remained unmatched. The CDR3 runs 14 residues. Germline V lookup: CDR1 SNHLY, CDR2 FYNNEI. The CDR3 protein is CASSGTGAYNEQFF. The sequenced CDR3 bases are TGTGCCAGCAGTGGGACAGGGGCCTACAATGAG.

Comment on this clone: The CDR3 extends 3 residues past the end of the read, so its final part is completed from the germline J gene. The J gene is TRBJ2-1, the V gene TRBV7-7; the match to TRBD2 covers 7 bases. Looked up from germline, CDR1 is SSHAT and CDR2 is FNYEAQ (reference sequence). Trimming cost V 2 bases and J 5 bases; bases outside gene matches: 12. The CDR3 sequence is 17 residues long. CDR3 in amino acids: CASSLRLSMGGNNEQFF. CDR3 DNA (partial): TGTGCCAGCAGCTTAAGACTCAGTATGGGGGGGAACAATGAG. Together with reference TRBV7-7 and TRBJ2-1, the CDR3 gives the full variable domain: GAGVSQSPRYKVTKRGQDVTLRCDPISSHATLYWYQQALGQGPEFLTYFNYEAQPDKSGLPSDRFSAERPEGSISTLTIQRTEQRDSAMYRCASSLRLSMGGNNEQFFGPGTRLTVL.

Points on this clone: The missing CDR3 end, 3 residues past where the read stops, is filled in from the germline J gene. The rearrangement joins TRBV11-2 to TRBJ2-2; 10 bases map to TRBD1. This CDR3 is 14 amino acids long. Trimming at V came to 9 bases and at J to 5 bases, leaving 6 bases not matched to a gene. The germline gives CDR1 SGHAT, CDR2 FQNNGV. CDR3 protein: CARKDRGRTGELFF. CDR3 bases read: TGTGCCAGGAAAGACAGGGGGCGGACCGGGGAG. The full variable domain, with the rest looked up from reference TRBV11-2 and TRBJ2-2, is EAGVAQSPRYKIIEKRQSVAFWCNPISGHATLYWYQQILGQGPKLLIQFQNNGVVDDSQLPKDRFSAERLKGVDSTLKIQPAKLEDSAVYLCARKDRGRTGELFFGEGSRLTVL.

For this clone: The CDR3 extends 3 residues past the end of the read, so its final part is completed from the germline J gene. This sequence joins TRBV19 and TRBJ1-4; no reliable D call. Germline-derived CDR1 and CDR2 are LNHDA and SQIVND (reference sequence). V lost 5 bases and J 0 bases, leaving 13 bases between the germline ends. The CDR3 has 16 amino acids. CDR3 region: CASSGWPFATNEKLFF. The CDR3 DNA, read in part, is TGTGCCAGTAGTGGCTGGCCTTTTGCAACTAATGAAAAA.

Notes on this clone: The read ends 3 residues shy of where the CDR3 ends; the end is completed using the germline J gene. This chain connects TRBV7-2 to TRBJ1-1; tentatively, D is TRBD1 (6 bases). CDR3 length: 13 amino acids. Per germline, CDR1 SGHTA and CDR2 FQGNSA. The sequenced CDR3 bases are TGTGCCAGCAGCTGGGCACAGGGTTCTTCG. Protein product: CASSWAQGSS. The full-length CDR3 reads as CASSWAQGSSAFF.

Note on this clone: From the germline J gene comes the end of the CDR3, since the read stops 3 residues before it. This sequence joins TRBV6-1 and TRBJ1-1, with D hard to call. Germline V lookup: CDR1 MNHNS, CDR2 SASEGT. CDR3 length: 16 amino acids. V was clipped by 1 base and J by 3 bases, with 15 bases between them. The CDR3 sequence: CASSEGQVWFDTEAFF. The part of the CDR3 DNA that was read is TGTGCCAGCAGTGAAGGTCAGGTCTGGTTTGACACTGAA.

Of note for this clone: The CDR3 end is not reached by the read, which stops 3 residues before it; the germline J gene fills it in. This chain connects TRBV5-1 to TRBJ2-5, with 7 bases lining up with TRBD1. The V gene's germline CDR1 is SGHRS and CDR2 YFSETQ. With V trimmed by 1 base and J by 4 bases, 7 bases remained unmatched. The CDR3 sequence is 15 residues long. The CDR3 reads CASSLTGQTLETQYF. The covered CDR3 bases are TGCGCCAGCAGCTTGACGGGACAGACTTTAGAGACC.

A word on this clone: The read halts 3 residues ahead of the CDR3 end, with the missing end drawn from the germline J gene. The chain joins TRBV7-9 to TRBJ2-5, with TRBD1 matching 7 bases. This CDR3 spans 14 amino acids. Per the germline V gene, CDR1 is SEHNR and CDR2 is FQNEAQ (reference sequence). The V gene end was trimmed by 6 bases and the J gene end by 1 base; junction bases not matched to a gene: 5. The sequenced CDR3 bases are TGTGCCAGCAGTTTGACAGGGACCCAAGAGACC. Its translation is CASSLTGTQET. The complete CDR3 protein is CASSLTGTQETQYF.

In the case of this clone: The CDR3 end is not reached by the read, which stops 3 residues before it; the germline J gene fills it in. This chain links TRBV7-9 with TRBJ2-4; 9 bases fit TRBD1. CDR3 length equals 15 residues. The V segment lost 5 bases and the J segment 7 bases; nucleotides outside the gene matches: 9. CDR1 SEHNR and CDR2 FQNEAQ come from the germline V gene (reference sequence). The part of the CDR3 DNA that was read is TGTGCCAGCAGCCCCACAACAGGGGGCCAGAACATT. Residues: CASSPTTGGQNI. The complete CDR3 reads CASSPTTGGQNIQYF.

On this clone: The read finishes 3 residues shy of the CDR3 end, and the germline J gene is used to complete it. This sequence joins TRBV7-6 and TRBJ1-1, with D possibly being TRBD1 (5 bases). The CDR3 spans 14 residues. Trimming shortened V by 1 base and J by 2 bases, and 8 bases separated the two germline ends. Germline values: CDR1 SGHVS, CDR2 FNYEAQ. The CDR3 protein is CASSLGRGNTEAFF. CDR3 DNA (partial): TGTGCCAGCAGCTTAGGTAGGGGAAACACTGAA.

On this clone: With the read ending 3 residues before the CDR3 end, the germline J gene is used to fill in that end. This chain connects TRBV7-2 to TRBJ1-3; 10 bases map to TRBD1. Trimming at V came to 4 bases and at J to 5 bases, leaving 5 bases not matched to a gene. The germline gives CDR1 SGHTA, CDR2 FQGNSA. The CDR3 spans 15 residues. The CDR3 region is CASSSTGGWRNTIYF. The part of the CDR3 DNA that was read is TGTGCCAGCAGCTCGACAGGGGGCTGGAGAAACACC.

Regarding this clone: The CDR3 end is not reached by the read, which stops 3 residues before it; the germline J gene fills it in. This chain uses TRBV2 with TRBJ2-1, with D possibly being TRBD1 (5 bases). V was pared by 4 bases and J by 6 bases, with 19 bases between. The CDR3 sequence is 16 residues long. The V gene's germline CDR1 is SNHLY and CDR2 FYNNEI. The sequenced part of the CDR3 DNA is TGTGCCAGCAGTGTCTCAGGGTTTTCCCATTCCAATGAG. Residues: CASSVSGFSHSNE. The entire CDR3 protein is CASSVSGFSHSNEQFF.

Notes on this clone: The read ends 3 residues shy of where the CDR3 ends; the end is completed using the germline J gene. The V and J genes are TRBV5-1 and TRBJ2-2; D gene ambiguous. Germline values: CDR1 SGHRS, CDR2 YFSETQ. The CDR3 has 13 amino acids. Trimming took 2 bases from V and 6 from J, leaving 8 bases between them. Here the CDR3 reads CASSFRASGELFF. CDR3 DNA (partial): TGCGCCAGCAGCTTTAGGGCCTCCGGGGAG. The full variable domain, completed using reference TRBV5-1 and TRBJ2-2, is KAGVTQTPRYLIKTRGQQVTLSCSPISGHRSVSWYQQTPGQGLQFLFEYFSETQRNKGNFPGRFSGRQFSNSRSEMNVSTLELGDSALYLCASSFRASGELFFGEGSRLTVL.

A note on this clone: The sequenced fragment ends 3 residues before the CDR3 boundary, so the rest is inferred from the germline J gene. This rearrangement joins TRBV5-1 to TRBJ2-1, with D perhaps given as TRBD1 or TRBD2 (5 bases each). In germline, CDR1 is SGHRS, CDR2 YFSETQ. Trimming stripped 7 bases from V and 1 base from J, with 15 bases between. There are 15 residues in the CDR3. The CDR3 spells CASAFLEGSYNEQFF. The DNA read from the CDR3 is TGCGCCAGCGCCTTTCTAGAGGGGTCCTACAATGAG.

Notes on this clone: Read coverage stops 3 residues before the CDR3 terminus; the germline J gene supplies the remainder. This chain connects TRBV7-6 to TRBJ2-2; TRBD1 might be the D (5 bases). The germline gives CDR1 SGHVS, CDR2 FNYEAQ. The CDR3 length is 16 residues. CDR3 bases read: TGTGCCAGCAGCTCAAAAGTATTCACTGGGGCCAACGTG. Its protein is CASSSKVFTGANV. The full-length CDR3 reads as CASSSKVFTGANVLFF. Variable domain in full (rest from reference TRBV7-6 and TRBJ2-2): GAGVSQSPRYKVTKRGQDVALRCDPISGHVSLYWYRQALGQGPEFLTYFNYEAQQDKSGLPNDRFSAERPEGSISTLTIQRTEQRDSAMYRCASSSKVFTGANVLFFGEGSRLTVL.

Turning to this clone: The DNA ends 3 residues before the CDR3 does, and the rest of the CDR3 is filled in from the germline J gene. V gene TRBV19 combines with J gene TRBJ2-3; possible D gene TRBD2, 5 bases. This CDR3 spans 12 amino acids. Trimming stripped 9 bases from V and 2 bases from J, with 9 bases between. The germline gives CDR1 LNHDA, CDR2 SQIVND (reference sequence). CDR3 amino acids: CASQDFTDTQYF. The sequenced part of the CDR3 DNA is TGTGCCAGCCAGGACTTCACAGATACG.

Points on this clone: The read halts 3 residues ahead of the CDR3 end, with the missing end drawn from the germline J gene. The chain recombines TRBV6-2 or TRBV6-3 with TRBJ2-1, with 7 bases that match TRBD1. After removal of 5 bases from V and 0 bases from J, the junction contained 7 bases not matched to a gene. This CDR3 spans 16 amino acids. Germline CDR1 and CDR2: MNHEY and SVGEGT. CDR3 amino acids: CASSLPGQHSYNEQFF. The CDR3 bases that were read are TGTGCCAGCAGTCTACCGGGACAGCACTCCTACAATGAG.